This TCR beta chain was recorded in a study of blood T cell repertoires in COVID-19. Germline CDR1 and CDR2: KGHDR and SFDVKD. The CDR3 is 13 amino acids. V dropped 4 bases and J dropped 7; count of bases not matched to a gene: 1. Assay used: immunoSEQ multiplex PCR; TCRdb lists only in-frame clones, some missing. The sample yields fewer than 300,000 clones, roughly 80% seen once. This clone was seen more than once but under ten times. Shortly before study entry, within 2 weeks, exposed participants had met a COVID-19 case. Material: PBMCs or T cells enriched from blood (not recorded which). The V and J genes are TRBV24-1 and TRBJ1-4; 8 bases match TRBD1. The receptor comes from a man between 40 and 49 years old who had been exposed to COVID-19. The CDR3 region has the DNA TGTGCCACCAGTGAACAGGGGGGTGAAAAACTGTTTTTT. Protein product: CATSEQGGEKLFF.